Below are 8 T cell receptor beta chains sequenced from a single sample in a study of blood T cell repertoires in COVID-19. Clones were read by immunoSEQ multiplex PCR, and TCRdb kept only the in-frame ones, dropping some. Altogether 200,000 to 250,000 clones are present, approximately 84% being singletons, with the ten largest covering 7.5% to 8%. The specimen sequenced was peripheral blood. The receptors were gathered from a woman between 45 and 65 years old with active or convalescent COVID-19.

The genes are TRBV28 and TRBJ2-2, with 12 bases matching TRBD2. The CDR3 has 16 amino acids. Germline V CDR1 and CDR2: MDHEN, SYDVKM. Trimming at V came to 4 bases and at J to 6 bases, leaving 6 bases not matched to a gene. CDR3 sequence (DNA): TGTGCCAGCAGTTCCCTAGCGGGGGGGATACCCGGGGAGCTGTTTTTT. Its translation is CASSSLAGGIPGELFF.

The chain employs TRBV7-9 and TRBJ2-3; 8 nucleotides line up with TRBD2. Germline CDR1 SEHNR, CDR2 FQNEAQ (reference sequence). V dropped 5 bases and J dropped 1; count of bases not matched to a gene: 11. This CDR3 region has 17 residues. CDR3 protein: CASSPLMGAGGTDTQYF. The CDR3 DNA reads as TGTGCCAGCAGCCCACTGATGGGAGCGGGAGGCACAGATACGCAGTATTTT. Based on the CDR3 plus reference TRBV7-9 and TRBJ2-3, the full variable domain is DTGVSQNPRHKITKRGQNVTFRCDPISEHNRLYWYRQTLGQGPEFLTYFQNEAQLEKSRLLSDRFSAERPKGSFSTLEIQRTEQGDSAMYLCASSPLMGAGGTDTQYFGPGTRLTVL.

The chain combines TRBV28 with TRBJ1-2; 8 bases are a match to TRBD1. Unmatched junction bases numbered 6, after V lost 6 bases and J lost 6 bases. The CDR3 length is 13 residues. Germline loops: CDR1 MDHEN, CDR2 SYDVKM. CDR3 bases: TGTGCCAGCAGAGACAGGGGAAGGGATGGCTACACCTTC. Translation gives CASRDRGRDGYTF.

The J gene is TRBJ2-1, the V gene TRBV19; TRBD1 matches 10 bases. The CDR3 has 14 amino acids. The germline gives CDR1 LNHDA, CDR2 SQIVND (reference sequence). V lost 10 bases and J lost 7; bases outside the gene matches: 10. The CDR3 reads CATHRQGARNEQFF. CDR3 coding DNA: TGTGCCACCCATCGACAGGGGGCGCGGAATGAGCAGTTCTTC.

This chain links TRBV6-2 or TRBV6-3 with TRBJ1-2; 9 positions match TRBD1. J was trimmed by 8 bases and V by 5 bases; bases with no gene match: 12. The CDR3 spans 15 residues. Germline CDR1 is MNHEY and CDR2 is SVGEGT. The CDR3 reads CASSGARDRAFGYTF. In DNA form, the CDR3 reads TGTGCCAGCAGTGGGGCCCGGGACAGGGCTTTCGGCTACACCTTC.

The sample holds a few counts of this clone. The chain employs TRBV4-2 and TRBJ2-6; perhaps TRBD1 as D (5 bases). Germline lookup yields CDR1 LGHNA and CDR2 YNFKEQ. The V end was cut by 0 bases, the J end by 2 bases, with 14 bases between. The CDR3 totals 18 residues. In DNA, the CDR3 is TGTGCCAGCAGCCAAGATAACCAGGGAATAGCTGGGGCCAACGTCCTGACTTTC. Translating it yields CASSQDNQGIAGANVLTF.

This chain links TRBV2 with TRBJ2-5, with D possibly TRBD2 on 6 matching bases. V was pared by 3 bases and J by 7 bases, with 12 bases between. This CDR3 has 13 residues. The germline gives CDR1 SNHLY, CDR2 FYNNEI. The CDR3 region is CASSDLEGRTQYF. CDR3 nucleotides: TGTGCCAGCAGTGATCTGGAGGGTAGGACCCAGTACTTC. Supplemented by reference TRBV2 and TRBJ2-5, the full variable domain reads EPEVTQTPSHQVTQMGQEVILRCVPISNHLYFYWYRQILGQKVEFLVSFYNNEISEKSEIFDDQFSVERPDGSNFTLKIRSTKLEDSAMYFCASSDLEGRTQYFGPGTRLLVL.

This clone was detected once. The rearrangement links TRBV7-3 to TRBJ2-7; tentatively, D is TRBD1 (5 bases). The germline V gene encodes CDR1 SGHTA and CDR2 FQGTGA. Trimming left V 5 bases short and J 2 bases short, with 16 bases between. CDR3 size: 15 residues. The CDR3 DNA reads as TGTGCCAGCAGCCCTCTAGGGGCCGGCACCTACGAGCAGTACTTC. Translated, it gives CASSPLGAGTYEQYF.